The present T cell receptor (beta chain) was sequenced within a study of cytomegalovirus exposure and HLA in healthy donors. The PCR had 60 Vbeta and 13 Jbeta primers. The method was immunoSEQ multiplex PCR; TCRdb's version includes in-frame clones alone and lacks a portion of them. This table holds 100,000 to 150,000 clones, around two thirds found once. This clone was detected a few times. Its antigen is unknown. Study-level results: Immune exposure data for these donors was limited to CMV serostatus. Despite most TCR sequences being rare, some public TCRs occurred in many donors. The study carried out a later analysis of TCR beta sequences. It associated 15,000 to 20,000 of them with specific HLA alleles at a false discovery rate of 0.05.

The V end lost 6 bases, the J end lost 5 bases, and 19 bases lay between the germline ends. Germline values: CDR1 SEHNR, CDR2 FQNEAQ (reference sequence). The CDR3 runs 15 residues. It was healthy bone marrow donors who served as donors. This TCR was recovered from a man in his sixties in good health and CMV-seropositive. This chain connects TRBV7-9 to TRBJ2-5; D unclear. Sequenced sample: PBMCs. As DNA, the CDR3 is TGTGCCAGCAGGTCGAAATTTGGCGGAGTGGAGACCCAGTACTTC. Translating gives CASRSKFGGVETQYF.